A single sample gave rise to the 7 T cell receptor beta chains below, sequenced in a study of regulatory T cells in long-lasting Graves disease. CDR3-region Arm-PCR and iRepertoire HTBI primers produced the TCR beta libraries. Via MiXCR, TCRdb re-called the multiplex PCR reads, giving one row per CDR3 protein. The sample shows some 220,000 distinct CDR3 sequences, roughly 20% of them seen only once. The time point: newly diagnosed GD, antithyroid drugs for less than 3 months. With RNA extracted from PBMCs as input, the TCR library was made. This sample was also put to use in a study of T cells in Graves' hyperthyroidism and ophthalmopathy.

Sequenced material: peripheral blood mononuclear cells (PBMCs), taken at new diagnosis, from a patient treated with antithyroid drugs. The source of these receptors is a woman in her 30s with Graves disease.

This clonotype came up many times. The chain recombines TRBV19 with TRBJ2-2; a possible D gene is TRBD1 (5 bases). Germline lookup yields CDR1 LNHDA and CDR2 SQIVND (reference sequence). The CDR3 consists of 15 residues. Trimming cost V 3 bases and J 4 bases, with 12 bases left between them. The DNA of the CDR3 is TGTGCCAGTAGTATTGAGCAGGGATTCACCGGGGAGCTGTTTTTT. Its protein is CASSIEQGFTGELFF.

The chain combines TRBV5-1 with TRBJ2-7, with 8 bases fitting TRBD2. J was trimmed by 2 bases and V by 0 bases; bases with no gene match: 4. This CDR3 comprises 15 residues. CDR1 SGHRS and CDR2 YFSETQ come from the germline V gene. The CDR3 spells CASSLVGGGTYEQYF. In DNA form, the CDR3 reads TGCGCCAGCAGCTTGGTAGGCGGGGGGACCTACGAGCAGTACTTC.

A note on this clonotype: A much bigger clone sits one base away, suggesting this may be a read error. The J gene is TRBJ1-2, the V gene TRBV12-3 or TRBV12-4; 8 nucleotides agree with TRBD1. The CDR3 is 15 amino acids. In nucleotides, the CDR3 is TGTGCCGGCAGTTTCGACAGGGGACCTAACTATGGCTACACCTTC. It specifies CAGSFDRGPNYGYTF.

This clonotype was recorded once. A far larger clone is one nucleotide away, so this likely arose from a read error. DNA for the CDR3: TGTGCCAGCAGTTCCACACTCCGGGGGGGCCAGCCCCAGCATTTT. Its protein is CASSSTLRGGQPQHF. The chain carries TRBV27 and TRBJ1-5; tentatively, D is TRBD1 (6 bases). Trimming stripped 4 bases from V and 7 bases from J, with 17 bases between. The CDR3 sequence is 15 residues long. Germline CDR1 reads MNHEY; CDR2 reads SMNVEV (reference sequence).

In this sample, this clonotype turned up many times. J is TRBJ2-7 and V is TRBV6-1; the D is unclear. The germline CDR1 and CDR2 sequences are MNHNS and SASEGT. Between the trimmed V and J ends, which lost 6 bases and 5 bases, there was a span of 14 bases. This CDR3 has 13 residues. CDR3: CASRGTMGHEQYF. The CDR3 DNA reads TGTGCCAGCAGGGGTACGATGGGCCACGAGCAGTACTTC.

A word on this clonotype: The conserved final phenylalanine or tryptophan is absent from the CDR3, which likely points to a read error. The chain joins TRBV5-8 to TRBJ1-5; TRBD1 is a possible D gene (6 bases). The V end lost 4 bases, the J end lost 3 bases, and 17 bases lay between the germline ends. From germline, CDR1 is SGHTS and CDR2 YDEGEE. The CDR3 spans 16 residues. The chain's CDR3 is CASSDARTAYNQPQHS. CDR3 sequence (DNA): TGTGCCAGCAGCGACGCCCGGACAGCCTACAATCAGCCCCAGCATTCT.

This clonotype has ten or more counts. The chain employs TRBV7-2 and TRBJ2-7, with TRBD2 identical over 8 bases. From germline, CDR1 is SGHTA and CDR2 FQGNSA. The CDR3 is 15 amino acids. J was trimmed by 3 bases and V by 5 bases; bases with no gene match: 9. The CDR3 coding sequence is TGTGCCAGCAGCATCCCAGGGACTAGGCTCTACGAGCAGTACTTC. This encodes CASSIPGTRLYEQYF.